These 20 T cell receptor beta chains share one sample of origin, sequenced in a study of early T cells in non-severe SARS-CoV-2 infection. TCRdb re-called the 5' RACE reads through MiXCR, storing one row per CDR3 protein. The repertoire includes some 45,000 distinct CDR3 sequences, about 7% of them detected once, and around 7.9% sits in the top ten. The specimen was whole blood. The receptors were gathered from an adult who was a healthcare worker with PCR-confirmed SARS-CoV-2 infection or an uninfected control (not recorded which).

This clonotype was counted between two and nine times. V is TRBV7-2 and J is TRBJ2-2; D is undetermined. Deletions cut 8 bases from V and 0 bases from J, with 10 bases between. The CDR3 contains 14 residues. CDR1 SGHTA and CDR2 FQGNSA come from the germline V gene. The CDR3 sequence: CASATLTNTGELFF. The CDR3 DNA is TGTGCCAGCGCAACCCTTACGAACACCGGGGAGCTGTTTTTT.

At least ten counts were recorded for this clonotype. This sequence joins TRBV28 and TRBJ2-7; D not resolved. This CDR3 has 14 amino acids. Trimming pared 2 bases from V and 3 bases from J, leaving 11 bases between. Germline CDR1 MDHEN, CDR2 SYDVKM. The chain's CDR3 is CASSLKSNNYEQYF. DNA of the CDR3: TGTGCCAGCAGTTTAAAATCCAATAACTACGAGCAGTACTTC.

This clonotype was counted only a few times. V usage is TRBV4-2 and J usage is TRBJ2-7; D ambiguous. The CDR3 spans 13 residues. The germline CDR1 and CDR2 sequences are LGHNA and YNFKEQ. V lost 4 bases, J lost 0 bases, and 7 bases lay in between. CDR3: CASSLSSSYEQYF. CDR3 bases: TGTGCCAGCAGCCTCTCCAGCTCCTACGAGCAGTACTTC.

This clonotype was picked up many times. The CDR3 region is CASTLGGSSSYNEQFF. CDR3 DNA: TGTGCCAGTACCCTGGGGGGGTCGAGCTCCTACAATGAGCAGTTCTTC. The V gene is TRBV19, the J gene TRBJ2-1, with 7 bases lining up with TRBD2. CDR1 and CDR2 from the germline V gene are LNHDA and SQIVND (reference sequence). J was trimmed by 0 bases and V by 7 bases; bases with no gene match: 9. The CDR3 runs 16 residues.

Regarding this clonotype: A much larger clone differs by one base, so this may be a read error. The chain recombines TRBV2 with TRBJ2-3, with 11 bases fitting TRBD2. The length of the CDR3 is 15 residues. V dropped 6 bases and J dropped 0; count of bases not matched to a gene: 2. Germline values: CDR1 SNHLY, CDR2 FYNNEI. The CDR3 DNA reads TGTGCCAGCAGACGACTAGCGGGGAGCACAGATACGCAGTATTTT. This translates into CASRRLAGSTDTQYF.

In the case of this clonotype: This clone may be a read error of a much larger clone one base away. J is TRBJ1-1 and V is TRBV12-5; D not resolved. The CDR3 runs to 12 residues. Per germline, CDR1 LGHNT and CDR2 FRNRAP. CDR3 nucleotide sequence: TGTGCTAGTGGTTTGGTAGGCACTGGAGCTTTCTTT. Its translation is CASGLVGTGAFF.

This clonotype was picked up a small number of times. The V and J genes are TRBV10-2 and TRBJ2-1; 8 bases are a match to TRBD2. With V trimmed by 8 bases and J by 2 bases, 11 bases remained unmatched. Germline loops: CDR1 WSHSY, CDR2 SAAADI. CDR3 length: 16 residues. The DNA for the CDR3 is TGCGCCAGCCTGAGCGGGAGTTCCCCCCCCTACAATGAGCAGTTCTTC. This translates into CASLSGSSPPYNEQFF.

This clonotype was counted many times. The chain recombines TRBV5-1 with TRBJ2-5, with 13 bases matching TRBD2. The V gene's germline CDR1 is SGHRS and CDR2 YFSETQ. The CDR3 runs 15 residues. V dropped 2 bases and J dropped 3; count of bases not matched to a gene: 1. DNA of the CDR3: TGCGCCAGCAGCTTCGGACTAGCGGGGGAAGAGACCCAGTACTTC. As protein: CASSFGLAGEETQYF.

This clonotype has a count of ten or more. The V call is TRBV7-9, the J call TRBJ2-1; D is perhaps TRBD2 (6 bases). Germline CDR1 is SEHNR and CDR2 is FQNEAQ (reference sequence). This CDR3 is built from 13 residues. Trimming pared 1 base from V and 10 bases from J, leaving 11 bases between. Here the CDR3 DNA reads TGTGCCAGCAGCTTAGTTGCGGGGTACGAGCAGTTCTTC. Protein product: CASSLVAGYEQFF.

This clonotype was counted ten times or more. The chain employs TRBV6-2 or TRBV6-3 and TRBJ2-1; 7 bases fit TRBD2. V lost 0 bases, J lost 5 bases, and 7 bases stayed unmatched. The CDR3 length is 16 residues. The germline V gene encodes CDR1 MNHEY and CDR2 SVGEGT. CDR3 coding DNA: TGTGCCAGCAGTTACTCCCCGTGGGGAGGGGACAATGAGCAGTTCTTC. It specifies CASSYSPWGGDNEQFF.

This clonotype was counted many times. The gene calls are TRBV7-2 and TRBJ2-7, with D hard to call. Germline assignment: CDR1 SGHTA and CDR2 FQGNSA. V was cut by 4 bases and J by 0 bases, with 7 bases left in between. The CDR3 is made up of 13 amino acids. The CDR3 region has the DNA TGTGCCAGCAGCTCCCATAGCTCCTACGAGCAGTACTTC. It codes for CASSSHSSYEQYF.

The CDR3 loop is CASRSSYEQYF. The CDR3 DNA reads as TGTGCCAGCAGGAGCTCCTACGAGCAGTACTTC. The chain carries TRBV28 and TRBJ2-7; D not certain. The V and J ends lost 6 bases and 0 bases respectively, with 3 bases between them. Germline lookup yields CDR1 MDHEN and CDR2 SYDVKM. This CDR3 is 11 amino acids long.

Turning to this clonotype: At one end, the junction sequence differs from germline, possibly due to a read error. The V and J genes are TRBV12-3 or TRBV12-4 and TRBJ2-1, with TRBD2 matching over 12 bases. The CDR3 consists of 15 residues. This CDR3 is CASSLDTSGGPREVF. CDR3 DNA sequence: TGTGCCAGCAGTCTAGACACTAGCGGGGGGCCAAGAGAGGTCTTC.

This clonotype was seen repeatedly, ten times or more. V and J are TRBV29-1 and TRBJ2-7; D uncertain. V gave up 5 bases and J gave up 0 bases, with 8 bases separating them. Germline V lookup: CDR1 SQVTM, CDR2 ANQGSEA. The CDR3 loop spans 12 amino acids. This CDR3 is CSVRSSSYEQYF. The CDR3 nucleotides read TGCAGCGTTAGGTCAAGCTCCTACGAGCAGTACTTC.

This clonotype has a count of ten or more. This chain uses TRBV4-3 with TRBJ1-2; TRBD1 is a possible D gene (6 bases). V was trimmed by 1 base and J by 6 bases, leaving 18 bases between them. Per germline, CDR1 LGHNA and CDR2 YSLEER. The CDR3 spans 16 residues. The CDR3 here is CASSQVSRTGGDGYTF. CDR3 coding DNA: TGCGCCAGCAGCCAAGTTTCTAGGACGGGGGGCGATGGCTACACCTTC.

The V and J genes are TRBV4-1 and TRBJ2-7, with 9 bases that match TRBD1. Germline CDR1 MGHRA, CDR2 YSYEKL. CDR3 length: 14 amino acids. V was clipped by 4 bases and J by 3 bases; unmatched bases: 4. CDR3 residues: CASSPGTGFYEQYF. The CDR3 region has the DNA TGCGCCAGCAGCCCAGGGACAGGGTTCTACGAGCAGTACTTC.

This clonotype was found a few times. The genes are TRBV11-2 and TRBJ1-1; D call uncertain. The V end lost 4 bases, the J end lost 11 bases, and 8 bases lay between the germline ends. This CDR3 contains 10 residues. Germline V gives CDR1 SGHAT, CDR2 FQNNGV. This chain's CDR3 is CASSSTRAFF. CDR3 DNA sequence: TGTGCCAGCAGCTCAACCCGGGCTTTCTTT. Full variable domain (rest looked up from reference TRBV11-2 and TRBJ1-1): EAGVAQSPRYKIIEKRQSVAFWCNPISGHATLYWYQQILGQGPKLLIQFQNNGVVDDSQLPKDRFSAERLKGVDSTLKIQPAKLEDSAVYLCASSSTRAFFGQGTRLTVV.

The chain combines TRBV5-1 with TRBJ1-6; 7 bases are a match to TRBD1. V was clipped by 5 bases and J by 0 bases; unmatched bases: 11. Per germline, CDR1 SGHRS and CDR2 YFSETQ. CDR3 length: 18 amino acids. The CDR3 loop reads CASRTGTAISSYNSPLHF. CDR3 in DNA: TGCGCCAGCAGGACCGGGACAGCGATCAGCTCCTATAATTCACCCCTCCACTTT. The full variable domain, completed using reference TRBV5-1 and TRBJ1-6, is KAGVTQTPRYLIKTRGQQVTLSCSPISGHRSVSWYQQTPGQGLQFLFEYFSETQRNKGNFPGRFSGRQFSNSRSEMNVSTLELGDSALYLCASRTGTAISSYNSPLHFGNGTRLTVT.

There are many counts of this clonotype. This sequence joins TRBV5-5 and TRBJ2-7; 10 bases match TRBD1. The CDR3 is 14 amino acids. Germline values: CDR1 SGHKS, CDR2 YYEKEE (reference sequence). The trim removed 5 bases at V and 5 bases at J, leaving 7 bases unmatched. CDR3 nucleotides: TGTGCCAGCAGGCGGGACAGGGGAATTGACGAGCAGTACTTC. It codes for CASRRDRGIDEQYF.

The count of this clonotype is one. This sequence joins TRBV6-5 and TRBJ1-5; 7 bases are shared with TRBD1. With 4 bases clipped from V and 3 bases from J, the junction kept 6 bases outside the gene matches. Germline assignment: CDR1 MNHEY and CDR2 SVGAGI. This CDR3 contains 15 residues. The CDR3: CASSSDRAPNQPQHF. The CDR3, as DNA: TGTGCCAGCAGTTCTGACAGGGCACCCAATCAGCCCCAGCATTTT.